The present T cell receptor beta chain was sequenced within a study of blood T cell repertoires in COVID-19. Background on the study: Both acute and convalescent COVID-19 samples were obtained from the United States, Italy and Spain.

In the authors' methods: The assay estimated nucleated cells by amplifying reference gene primers. Assay used: immunoSEQ multiplex PCR; TCRdb lists only in-frame clones, some missing. Clone size and V and J calls were adopted from that table, with D and trimming inferred from the DNA. The data show fewer than 350,000 clones, around 86% seen once. Material for sequencing was peripheral blood. The sequence derives from a man aged 40-49 years with active or convalescent COVID-19.

This chain's CDR3 is CASSVHYTGELFF. DNA of the CDR3: TGTGCCAGCAGCGTTCACTACACCGGGGAGCTGTTTTTT. The chain combines TRBV9 with TRBJ2-2, with D hard to call. Trimming took off 2 bases at V and 3 bases at J, with 5 bases between the two ends. This CDR3 spans 13 amino acids. From germline, CDR1 is SGDLS and CDR2 YYNGEE. Combining the CDR3 with reference TRBV9 and TRBJ2-2 gives the whole variable domain DSGVTQTPKHLITATGQRVTLRCSPRSGDLSVYWYQQSLDQGLQFLIQYYNGEERAKGNILERFSAQQFPDLHSELNLSSLELGDSALYFCASSVHYTGELFFGEGSRLTVL.